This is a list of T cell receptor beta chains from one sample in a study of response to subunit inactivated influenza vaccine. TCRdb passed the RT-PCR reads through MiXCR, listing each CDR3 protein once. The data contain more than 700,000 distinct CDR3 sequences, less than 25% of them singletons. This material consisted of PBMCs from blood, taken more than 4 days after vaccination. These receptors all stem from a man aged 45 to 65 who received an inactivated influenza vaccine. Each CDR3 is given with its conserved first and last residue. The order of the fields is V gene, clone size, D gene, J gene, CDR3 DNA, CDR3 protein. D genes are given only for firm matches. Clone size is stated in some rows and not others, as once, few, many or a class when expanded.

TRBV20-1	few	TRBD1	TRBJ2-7	TGCAGTGCCACAAATCCCTTCGGGACAGACTCCTACGAGCAGTACTTC	CSATNPFGTDSYEQYF
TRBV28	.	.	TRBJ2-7	TGTGCCAGCTCTCAGGTTTTTAGTTCGAGGGAGCAGTACTTC	CASSQVFSSREQYF
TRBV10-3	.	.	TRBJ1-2	TGTGCCATCAGTGACTGGACAGAGGACTATGGCTACACCTTC	CAISDWTEDYGYTF
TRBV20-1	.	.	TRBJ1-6	TGCAGTGCTAGTACAGTAGACCCTATATTTTCCCTCCACTTT	CSASTVDPIFSLHF
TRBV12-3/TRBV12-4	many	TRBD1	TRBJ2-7	TGTGCCAGCAGTCGGACAGGGGCAGGGTACGAGCAGTACTTC	CASSRTGAGYEQYF
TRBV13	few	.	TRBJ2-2	TGTGCCAGCAGCTGGAGAGGGGGACACCTGAACACCGGGGAGCTGTTTTTT	CASSWRGGHLNTGELFF
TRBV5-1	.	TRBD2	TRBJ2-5	TGCGCCAGCAGCTCGGCCAGGACTAGCGGCTCTCAAGAGACCCAGTACTTC	CASSSARTSGSQETQYF
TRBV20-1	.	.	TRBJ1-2	TGCAGTGCTAGCCCGGCCCGAAAGGGCGATGGCTACACCTTC	CSASPARKGDGYTF
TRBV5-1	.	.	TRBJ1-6	TGCGCCAGCAGCTTAAGGGGAGTTCTGCATTCACCCCTCCACTTT	CASSLRGVLHSPLHF
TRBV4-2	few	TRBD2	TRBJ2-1	TGTGCCAGCAGCCAAGAATGGACTAGCGGGAGGGATGAGCAGTTCTTC	CASSQEWTSGRDEQFF
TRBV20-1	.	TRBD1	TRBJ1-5	TGCAGTGCTAGCGGACAGGTCAATCAGCCCCAGCATTTT	CSASGQVNQPQHF
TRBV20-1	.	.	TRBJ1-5	TGCAGTGCTAGAGATTCCCAACAGCATCAGCCCCAGCATTTT	CSARDSQQHQPQHF
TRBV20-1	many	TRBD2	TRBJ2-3	TGCAGTGCTAGAGATACCACTAGCGGCCTTGATACGCAGTATTTT	CSARDTTSGLDTQYF
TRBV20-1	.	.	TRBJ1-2	TGCAGTGCTAGAACAGTGGACACAATCAGCTACACCTTC	CSARTVDTISYTF
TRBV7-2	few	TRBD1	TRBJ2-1	TGTGCCAGCAGCTTAGCCCTAGGCGGGACAGGGGGGAATGAGCAGTTCTTC	CASSLALGGTGGNEQFF
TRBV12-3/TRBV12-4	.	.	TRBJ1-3	TGTGCCAGCAGTTTGGGCGGCCCGTATTCTGGAAACACCATATATTTT	CASSLGGPYSGNTIYF
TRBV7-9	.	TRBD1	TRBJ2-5	TGTGCCAGCAGCCGAAGACCCGGGACAGGTTCCCAAGAGACCCAGTACTTC	CASSRRPGTGSQETQYF
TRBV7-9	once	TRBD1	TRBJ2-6	TGTGCCAGCAGCAGCCGGGACAGGGCTGCTGGGGCCAACGTCCTGACTTTC	CASSSRDRAAGANVLTF